Sequencing of this T cell receptor (beta chain) was carried out in a study of T cell responses to AZD1222 COVID-19 vaccine. Study results and caveats: Of the AZD1222 recipients, only five to seven were seropositive at baseline. CD4 TCRs associated with vaccination spanned spike, dominating at 160-218 and 743-854. The donors showed a predominance of white British ancestry and of females, with possible underestimation of clonal diversity. Elevations in Spike-specific TCR breadth and depth followed administration of two AZD1222 doses.

A note on this clone: The target antigen is unknown.

The method was immunoSEQ multiplex PCR; TCRdb's version includes in-frame clones alone and lacks a portion of them. The data contain approximately 94,000 clones, around 90% of them singletons. CDR1 and CDR2 (germline): LGHNA, YNFKEQ. J was trimmed by 3 bases and V by 1 base; bases with no gene match: 3. This CDR3 contains 15 residues. This chain connects TRBV4-2 to TRBJ1-5; 7 bases agree with TRBD1. The specimen was peripheral blood, collected on day 0 of AZD1222 vaccination. The receptor was isolated from an adult in good health. CDR3 in DNA: TGTGCCAGCAGCCAAGCGACAGGGTCCAATCAGCCCCAGCATTTT. This gives the protein CASSQATGSNQPQHF.